The rows below give T cell receptor beta chains drawn from one sample of a study of blood T cells in healthy people across ages. TCRdb called the 5' RACE reads again in MiXCR, with one record for every CDR3 protein. Of about 540,000 distinct CDR3 sequences in the sample, less than 25% were seen once. The data were also submitted as part of a second study, on T cells of mothers and their children.

Input material: blood. The receptors originated from a boy aged 10-17 years in good health. CDR3s include the opening cysteine and the closing phenylalanine or tryptophan. The D gene is left open where the match is weak. Not all rows give a size; the values are once, few, many and, for expanded clones, a class.

d_gene	v_gene	j_gene	abundance	CDR3nt	CDR3aa
.	TRBV20-1	TRBJ2-5	once	TGCAGTGCTAGCGACAGACCCAAAGAGACCCAGTACTTC	CSASDRPKETQYF
.	TRBV20-1	TRBJ1-2	.	TGCAGTGCTAGGGCAAACAGCGACGCTAACTATGGCTACACCTTC	CSARANSDANYGYTF
.	TRBV3-1	TRBJ2-1	once	TGTGCCAGCAGCCAAGAGGGCAGGGGCTACAATGAGCAGTTCTTC	CASSQEGRGYNEQFF
.	TRBV5-1	TRBJ1-4	.	TGCGCCAGCAGCTTGGGCCGCCCAAATGAAAAACTGTTTTTT	CASSLGRPNEKLFF
.	TRBV7-2	TRBJ2-7	.	TGTGCCACCTCGGACTATACCTACGAGCAGTACTTC	CATSDYTYEQYF
.	TRBV6-5	TRBJ2-7	.	TGTGCCAGCAGTTACTCGGGGGATCGGGCGGGATCCTACGAGCAGTACTTC	CASSYSGDRAGSYEQYF
.	TRBV7-6	TRBJ1-3	few	TGTGCCAGCAGCTCGTACCGCCAGGCGAGCTCTGGAAACACCATATATTTT	CASSSYRQASSGNTIYF
TRBD1	TRBV12-3/TRBV12-4	TRBJ1-5	.	TGTGCCAGCAGGACAGGGTTTCCCAGGAGCAATCAGCCCCAGCATTTT	CASRTGFPRSNQPQHF
.	TRBV5-1	TRBJ2-3	.	TGCGCCAGCAGCTTGGTGGGCCCCGGCCCAGATACGCAGTATTTT	CASSLVGPGPDTQYF
.	TRBV7-9	TRBJ2-7	.	TGTGCCAGCAGCCCCCGAGGTGGGGGCCCCTACGAGCAGTACTTC	CASSPRGGGPYEQYF
TRBD2	TRBV6-6	TRBJ2-5	few	TGTGCCAGCAGTTACTCGGAGCGGGGGGCGACCCAGTACTTC	CASSYSERGATQYF
.	TRBV15	TRBJ1-4	few	TGTGCCACCAGCATAGGACATCACAATGAAAAACTGTTTTTT	CATSIGHHNEKLFF
.	TRBV6-6	TRBJ2-4	.	TGTGCCAGCATGAGCGAGCGAAACGTTCAGTACTTC	CASMSERNVQYF
TRBD2	TRBV12-3/TRBV12-4	TRBJ2-4	few	TGTGCCAGCAGTTCGTTTGCTAGCGGGAAACTAGCCAAAAACATTCAGTACTTC	CASSSFASGKLAKNIQYF
TRBD1	TRBV20-1	TRBJ1-2	.	TGCAGTGCTAGGAGAGGGGGCGGCTGGGGCGGCTACACCTTC	CSARRGGGWGGYTF
.	TRBV2	TRBJ1-1	.	TGTGCCAGCAGTGAAGAAGCCGGATTTAACACTGAAGCTTTCTTT	CASSEEAGFNTEAFF
.	TRBV12-3/TRBV12-4	TRBJ1-3	.	TGTGCCAGCAGTTTTGGAACTGGAAACACCATATATTTT	CASSFGTGNTIYF
.	TRBV10-3	TRBJ2-7	.	TGTGCCATCAGTGAGTCGGGGACTCCGGAGCAGTACTTC	CAISESGTPEQYF
.	TRBV4-1	TRBJ2-7	few	TGCGCCAGCAGCCAATCCCCATCCTACGAGCAGTACTTC	CASSQSPSYEQYF
TRBD1	TRBV29-1	TRBJ2-5	few	TGCAGCGTCCTGGGACAGGGAGAGACCCAGTACTTC	CSVLGQGETQYF
.	TRBV4-3	TRBJ1-2	.	TGCGCCAGCAGCCAAGTTGCGGTAAACTATGGCTACACCTTC	CASSQVAVNYGYTF
TRBD2	TRBV7-8	TRBJ2-7	.	TGTGCCAGCAGCCCGGGGACTAACGGGTTCTACGAGCAGTACTTC	CASSPGTNGFYEQYF
.	TRBV6-2/TRBV6-3	TRBJ2-2	few	TGTGCCAGCACCGCAATAGACACCGGGGAGCTGTTTTTT	CASTAIDTGELFF
TRBD1	TRBV29-1	TRBJ2-1	.	TGCAGCGGACGACAGGGGAATAGGGATGAGCAGTTCTTC	CSGRQGNRDEQFF
.	TRBV7-2	TRBJ1-2	.	TGTGCCAGCAGCTTATCTCAGGGGCTTGGCTACACCTTC	CASSLSQGLGYTF
.	TRBV28	TRBJ2-4	.	TGTGCCAGCAGTGACTATAGGGGTACAGGAAACATTCAGTACTTC	CASSDYRGTGNIQYF
.	TRBV18	TRBJ1-1	.	TGTGCCAGCTCACGACAGGATGGGACTGAAGCTTTCTTT	CASSRQDGTEAFF
TRBD1	TRBV28	TRBJ1-4	few	TGTGCCAGCAGGTACCGGGACAGGGGACTTGCAACTAATGAAAAACTGTTTTTT	CASRYRDRGLATNEKLFF
.	TRBV24-1	TRBJ2-3	.	TGTGCCACCAGTGATAGGGGCAGCACAGATACGCAGTATTTT	CATSDRGSTDTQYF
.	TRBV28	TRBJ2-7	.	TGTGCCAGCAGTCCGACACGGACCTACGAGCAGTACTTC	CASSPTRTYEQYF
.	TRBV3-1	TRBJ2-5	few	TGTGCCAGCAGCCAAGAGCCTAGACAAGAGACCCAGTACTTC	CASSQEPRQETQYF
.	TRBV6-1	TRBJ2-7	few	TGTGCCAGCAGCTCCGCCCGGAGGCTAGGGGCCTACGAGCAGTACTTC	CASSSARRLGAYEQYF
TRBD1	TRBV28	TRBJ2-7	.	TGTGCCAGCAGTCCCAGGGGACAGGGGCAACTCGAGCAGTACTTC	CASSPRGQGQLEQYF
.	TRBV20-1	TRBJ2-7	few	TGCAGTGCTCCGAGCCGCCCGAGATCCTACGAGCAGTACTTC	CSAPSRPRSYEQYF
TRBD1	TRBV20-1	TRBJ1-3	few	TGCAGTGCTAGAGAGCTCACAGGGGGCCACACCATATATTTT	CSARELTGGHTIYF